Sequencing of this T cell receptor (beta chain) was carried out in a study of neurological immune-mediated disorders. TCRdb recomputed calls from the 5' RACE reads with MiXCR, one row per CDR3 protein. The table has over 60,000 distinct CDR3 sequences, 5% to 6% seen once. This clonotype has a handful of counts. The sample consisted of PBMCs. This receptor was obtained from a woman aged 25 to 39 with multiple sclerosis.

The CDR3 sequence: CSASHSRTANTEAFF. The CDR3 nucleotides read TGCAGTGCTAGCCATTCCAGGACAGCGAACACTGAAGCTTTCTTT. The chain is built from TRBV20-1 and TRBJ1-1, with D possibly matching TRBD1 (6 bases). V was shortened by 3 bases and J by 1 base, with 15 bases between the two germline ends. The CDR3 consists of 15 residues. Germline lookup yields CDR1 DFQATT and CDR2 SNEGSKA (reference sequence).